What follows are 12 T cell receptor beta chains derived from one specimen sequenced in a study of vaccination and CD4 T cells after COVID-19. Treatment noted: 10-day PBMC culture with coronavirus spike peptide pools or control peptides (ViraFEST assay). Pre-COVID-19 pandemic sampling (2011-2018) yielded the unexposed donor's CD4+ T cells. Researchers used the Oncomine TCR Beta short-read assay to sequence DNA from cultured CD4+ T cells. Genomic DNA was isolated from cultured CD4+ T cells. TCRdb analysed the PCR reads with MiXCR anew, one entry per CDR3 protein. The repertoire includes about 10,000 distinct CDR3 sequences, roughly 36% of them detected once, and about 16% sits in the top ten. Their recognized antigens are unknown. The sequenced sample was CD4+ T cells from blood, cultured in vitro. The receptors come from a human donor in good health.

In its sample, this clonotype was seen a few times. The chain uses TRBV30 and TRBJ2-5; possible D gene TRBD2, 6 bases. This CDR3 has 15 amino acids. Germline lookup yields CDR1 GTSNPN and CDR2 SVGIG (reference sequence). Deletions cut 3 bases from V and 5 bases from J, with 19 bases between. The CDR3 loop reads CAWSLAGGSRETQYF. Here the CDR3 DNA reads TGTGCCTGGAGCCTCGCTGGGGGGTCTAGGGAGACCCAGTACTTC.

V usage is TRBV6-2 or TRBV6-3 and J usage is TRBJ2-5, with unresolved D. Germline-derived CDR1 and CDR2 are MNHEY and SVGEGT. This CDR3 has 12 amino acids. V was pared by 4 bases and J by 10 bases, with 13 bases between. Written as DNA, the CDR3 is TGTGCCAGCAGTTTTCCGGGTGGGATCCAGTACTTC. Protein: CASSFPGGIQYF.

The chain is built from TRBV9 and TRBJ2-1; D uncertain. The CDR3 runs 13 residues. V was trimmed by 1 base and J by 9 bases, leaving 11 bases between them. The V gene's germline CDR1 is SGDLS and CDR2 YYNGEE. The CDR3 loop is CASSVSDQSEQFF. The CDR3, as DNA: TGTGCCAGCAGCGTATCCGATCAGTCTGAGCAGTTCTTC.

The rearrangement joins TRBV7-9 to TRBJ2-7; D assignment may be TRBD1 or TRBD2 (8 bases each). CDR3 length equals 17 residues. Trimming shortened V by 4 bases and J by 3 bases, and 22 bases separated the two germline ends. CDR1 and CDR2 (germline): SEHNR, FQNEAQ (reference sequence). CDR3 DNA: TGTGCCAGCAGCTACGGGACAGGAAGCGGGAGTTACTACGAGCAGTACTTC. It yields the protein CASSYGTGSGSYYEQYF.

The V and J genes are TRBV7-3 and TRBJ2-7; weak D call: TRBD2 (6 bases). In germline, CDR1 is SGHTA, CDR2 FQGTGA. Trimming stripped 5 bases from V and 3 bases from J, with 17 bases between. The CDR3 sequence is 15 residues long. The CDR3 coding sequence is TGTGCCAGCAGCCGAGGTGGGGGGATAGGCTACGAGCAGTACTTC. This gives the protein CASSRGGGIGYEQYF.

The J gene is TRBJ2-5, the V gene TRBV28; 7 bases align to TRBD1. Germline CDR1 MDHEN, CDR2 SYDVKM. CDR3 length: 12 residues. Unmatched junction bases numbered 7, after V lost 11 bases and J lost 4 bases. CDR3 region: CAVLRQGETQYF. The CDR3 DNA follows: TGTGCCGTCCTAAGACAGGGAGAGACCCAGTACTTC.

In this sample, this clonotype turned up a few times. The chain joins TRBV7-2 to TRBJ2-5, with TRBD1 identical over 7 bases. V trimming: 0 bases; J trimming: 1 base; junction bases outside the gene matches: 5. Germline assignment: CDR1 SGHTA and CDR2 FQGNSA. CDR3 length equals 16 residues. CDR3 sequence reads: CASSLAAQGVQETQYF. CDR3 coding DNA: TGTGCCAGCAGCTTAGCGGCGCAGGGGGTCCAAGAGACCCAGTACTTC.

The chain is built from TRBV30 and TRBJ2-7, with D unresolved. V was shortened by 0 bases and J by 5 bases, with 14 bases between the two germline ends. Germline assignment: CDR1 GTSNPN and CDR2 SVGIG (reference sequence). The CDR3 sequence is 14 residues long. CDR3 DNA: TGTGCCTGGAGTGTTCTGCTCCTAGAGAACGAGCAGTACTTC. Protein sequence: CAWSVLLLENEQYF.

By frequency in the sample, this clonotype is large. This chain links TRBV29-1 with TRBJ1-5, with D maybe TRBD1 (5 bases). Trimming shortened V by 6 bases and J by 0 bases, and 12 bases separated the two germline ends. CDR1 and CDR2 from the germline V gene are SQVTM and ANQGSEA. The CDR3 spans 14 residues. The CDR3 loop reads CSVVVGGSNQPQHF. In DNA, the CDR3 is TGCAGCGTGGTTGTCGGGGGTAGCAATCAGCCCCAGCATTTT. The full variable domain, in which reference TRBV29-1 and TRBJ1-5 provide the parts outside the CDR3, is SAVISQKPSRDICQRGTSLTIQCQVDSQVTMMFWYRQQPGQSLTLIATANQGSEATYESGFVIDKFPISRPNLTFSTLTVSNMSPEDSSIYLCSVVVGGSNQPQHFGDGTRLSIL.

A few counts support this clonotype. This chain connects TRBV20-1 to TRBJ2-1; 8 bases are shared with TRBD2. CDR1 is DFQATT, CDR2 SNEGSKA, per germline (reference sequence). The CDR3 is 15 amino acids. With V trimmed by 0 bases and J by 2 bases, 3 bases remained unmatched. CDR3 sequence (DNA): TGCAGTGCTAGAGATAGCGGGAAAACCTACAATGAGCAGTTCTTC. It is translated as CSARDSGKTYNEQFF.

J is TRBJ1-1 and V is TRBV24-1; tentative D call: TRBD1 (5 bases). Germline V CDR1 and CDR2: KGHDR, SFDVKD. The CDR3 runs 13 residues. Trimming left V 7 bases short and J 3 bases short, with 11 bases between. Here the CDR3 DNA reads TGTGCCACCAGGCCGTGGGGGGACACTGAAGCTTTCTTT. Its protein product is CATRPWGDTEAFF.

The chain is built from TRBV20-1 and TRBJ1-2, with D tentatively TRBD1 (6 bases). The CDR3 totals 14 residues. From germline, CDR1 is DFQATT and CDR2 SNEGSKA (reference sequence). V was shortened by 5 bases and J by 3 bases, with 16 bases between the two germline ends. DNA of the CDR3: TGCAGTGCTCGAAGATCGGGGGGCGACTATGGCTACACCTTC. This encodes CSARRSGGDYGYTF.